This T cell receptor beta chain was identified in a study of blood T cell repertoires in COVID-19. In the study overall: In each case, the material was cDNA or gDNA derived from T cells, B-cell-depleted T cells, or PBMCs.

Trimming removed 4 bases from V and 6 bases from J; junction bases left unmatched: 6. Germline V CDR1 and CDR2: SNHLY, FYNNEI. The CDR3 loop spans 15 amino acids. Seattle participants joined during active infection and were tracked over time. Study processing details: Amplification with reference gene primers provided the estimates of nucleated cell counts. Generated by immunoSEQ multiplex PCR, the TCRdb table keeps only in-frame clones and is missing some. D and trimming were read from the DNA, whereas the V and J calls and clone size are those reported in that table. The sample shows about 480,000 clones, 85% to 90% of them seen only once.

The chain has TRBV2 and TRBJ2-3; 11 bases map to TRBD1. Sequencing was performed on peripheral blood. The receptor was derived from a man aged 18 to 30 with COVID-19, enrolled during active disease. CDR3 protein: CASSARTGGLDTQYF. The CDR3 region has the DNA TGTGCCAGCAGTGCGAGGACAGGGGGCTTGGATACGCAGTATTTT.